Given below is one TCR beta chain in context. Its antigen is currently unknown. V lost 5 bases and J lost 2, with 15 bases in between. The CDR3 sequence is 15 residues long. The sample is drawn from a study of T-cell memory formation after mild COVID-19. Across the study: TCR clusters were mostly donor specific. The study, taken as a whole, reports: Day 15 to 85 contractors were CD4/CD8 balanced; later expanders leaned CD4+. Mostly located in CM and EM were contracting CD4+ clones, with contracting CD8+ clones located in EMRA.

TCR alpha and TCR beta cDNA libraries carrying sample barcodes and UMIs came from 5'RACE with constant-segment primers. MiXCR, run by TCRdb on the 5' RACE reads, gives a single entry per CDR3 protein. Of 300,000 to 400,000 distinct CDR3 sequences in the sample, roughly 21% were seen once. The chain couples TRBV12-3 or TRBV12-4 to TRBJ2-5; D is perhaps TRBD2 (6 bases). The sequence derives from an adult woman who had mild COVID-19 (a few samples of this study predate the infection). Cell type and time point are not known. The sequencing sample was made of PBMCs or a T cell subset sorted from them (not recorded which). The CDR3 protein is CASSPPLAQQETQYF. The CDR3 bases are TGTGCCAGCAGTCCCCCCCTAGCGCAGCAAGAGACCCAGTACTTC.